This TCR beta chain originates from a study of cytomegalovirus exposure and HLA in healthy donors (dated by TCRdb to 2016 to 2017). With regard to the full study: The 666 repertoires of the first cohort and the 110 or so validation repertoires were produced on the same platform, according to a later analysis. To predict cytomegalovirus infection status, the study brought together high-throughput TCR immunosequencing, statistical association of individual TCRs with disease status, and machine learning. The study was designed to test whether signatures of past pathogen exposure could be identified by cataloging public T cell receptors. Besides the first cohort of more than 650 subjects, a separate validation cohort made up of over 100 different subjects was used.

On this clone: Its antigen is unknown. There are no base qualities to consult, and no much larger clone falls within one base.

The paper's findings and limits, for the study overall: It was suggested by the authors that the approach could potentially be generalized to other disease states and immunological phenotypes. Most TCR sequences were seen in very few donors, while some public TCRs were found in many individuals. In vitro tests confirmed that a few of the cytomegalovirus-associated TCR beta chains recognize cytomegalovirus antigens. The study gave a list of more than 150 TCR beta chains associated with cytomegalovirus. A later analysis had no HLA typing for the validation cohort, so co-occurrence there was scored across all 130 or so repertoires. The classifier was reported to diagnose cytomegalovirus status with high specificity and sensitivity in both the original cohort and the validation cohort. Of the cluster scores, roughly 93% were above 0 in a later analysis, which found that TCRs clustered in the first cohort also tended to co-occur in the 110 or so validation repertoires.

In the germline V gene, CDR1 corresponds to MNHNS and CDR2 to SASEGT. Here V drops 10 bases and J drops 3 bases, and the junction holds 5 bases not matched to any gene. CDR3 length: 14 amino acids, cysteine to phenylalanine. Only the CDR3 region is kept as DNA, spanning 42 bases read in frame from base 1. Donors formed part of the validation cohort, which comprised approximately 130 subjects and was distinct from the first cohort of 550 to 850 subjects. Libraries were prepared through the immunoSEQ multiplex PCR assay. The original pipeline was this. A statistical classification framework was built for diagnosing cytomegalovirus status from the catalog of TCR beta chain sequences. The clones in this table, taken by TCRdb from immuneACCESS, are in-frame only. Not every clone is retained; where verified, under half of the shortfall comes from an unresolved V gene, and the cause of the rest is unknown. V and J calls and clone size are copied from that table; D and trimming were computed from the DNA. This sample is represented by about 50,000 clones; 88% of them were singletons. The top ten clonotypes cover under 7% of the sample.

This TCR was sampled from a woman in her twenties or thirties in good health and CMV-seronegative. Recombination joined TRBV6-1 with TRBJ2-2; 10 central bases correspond to TRBD2. The sequenced sample consisted of PBMCs. The DNA is TGTGCCACCCAGCGGGGGGGGTACACCGGGGAGCTGTTTTTT. This codes for CATQRGGYTGELFF.